The rows below give T cell receptor beta chains drawn from one sample of a study of shared T cell receptors in the human thymus. TCRdb's table, derived via immunoSEQ multiplex PCR, lists solely in-frame clones and lacks some. The data show 540,000 or so clones, with 78% seen just once and roughly 0.013% held by the top ten. These data are also associated with another study on human thymus T cells.

Material: thymocytes. The receptors originated from a boy under two years old with a congenital heart defect. Each CDR3 is given with its conserved first and last residue. D genes are given only for firm matches. Clone size is shown for a subset of rows, as once, few, many or a class of expanded clone.

TRBJ2-5,.,TRBV4-1,16,.,CASSQDYIGQARAQYF,TGCGCCAGCAGCCAAGATTACATTGGGCAGGCCAGGGCCCAGTACTTC
TRBJ2-7,.,TRBV7-9,14,.,CASSSARLDYEQYF,TGTGCCAGCAGCTCAGCCCGACTGGATTACGAGCAGTACTTC
TRBJ2-7,.,TRBV4-3,15,.,CASSQERWGDYEQYF,TGCGCCAGCAGCCAAGAGCGGTGGGGAGATTACGAGCAGTACTTC
TRBJ2-1,TRBD2,TRBV10-3,18,.,CAISESTSGPISYNEQFF,TGTGCCATCAGTGAATCGACTAGCGGACCTATCTCCTACAATGAGCAGTTCTTC
TRBJ2-3,TRBD2,TRBV6-1,18,.,CASSEAAGWAGGTDTQYF,TGTGCCAGCAGTGAAGCCGCCGGGTGGGCGGGAGGGACAGATACGCAGTATTTT
TRBJ2-7,.,TRBV9,14,few,CASSGGGRVHEQYF,TGTGCCAGCAGCGGAGGGGGAAGGGTCCACGAGCAGTACTTC
TRBJ1-3,.,TRBV1,20,few,CTSSHFARTGGYYLGNTIYF,TGCACCAGCAGCCACTTCGCCCGGACAGGGGGATACTATCTTGGAAACACCATATATTTT
TRBJ2-7,.,TRBV21-1,15,.,CASSTSGGLSYEQYF,TGTGCCAGCAGCACCTCGGGGGGACTAAGTTACGAGCAGTACTTC
TRBJ1-5,.,TRBV27,13,.,CARPRDRNQPQHF,TGTGCCAGACCACGCGACAGGAATCAGCCCCAGCATTTT
TRBJ2-1,TRBD1,TRBV5-1,16,.,CASSFPGTGILNEQFF,TGCGCCAGCAGCTTTCCCGGGACAGGGATCCTCAATGAGCAGTTCTTC
TRBJ2-7,TRBD2,TRBV27,15,.,CASSPVRTSEYEQYF,TGTGCCAGCAGTCCCGTCCGGACTAGCGAATACGAGCAGTACTTC
TRBJ2-1,.,TRBV27,12,.,CATGGPYNEQFF,TGTGCCACAGGGGGGCCATACAATGAGCAGTTCTTC
TRBJ2-1,TRBD2,TRBV6-5,16,.,CASSYRLAGGRNEQFF,TGTGCCAGCAGTTATCGACTAGCGGGAGGGCGCAATGAGCAGTTCTTC